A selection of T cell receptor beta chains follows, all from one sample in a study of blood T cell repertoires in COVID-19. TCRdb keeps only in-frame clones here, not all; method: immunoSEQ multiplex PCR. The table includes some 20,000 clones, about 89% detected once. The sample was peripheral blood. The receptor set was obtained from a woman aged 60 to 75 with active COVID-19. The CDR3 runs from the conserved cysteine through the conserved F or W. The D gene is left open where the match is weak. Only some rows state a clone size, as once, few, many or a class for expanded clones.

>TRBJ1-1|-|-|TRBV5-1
CASSLAFSSRDTEAFF
TGCGCCAGCAGCTTGGCCTTTTCTTCGAGGGACACTGAAGCTTTCTTT
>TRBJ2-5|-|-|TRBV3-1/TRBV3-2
CASTPDYIKETQYF
TGTGCCAGCACTCCGGACTACATTAAAGAGACCCAGTACTTC
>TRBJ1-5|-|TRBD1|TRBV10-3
CAISETGGNQPQHF
TGTGCCATCAGTGAGACAGGGGGGAATCAGCCCCAGCATTTT
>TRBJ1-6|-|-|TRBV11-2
CASSLVQGSNSPLHF
TGTGCCAGCAGCTTAGTGCAGGGTTCAAATTCACCCCTCCACTTT
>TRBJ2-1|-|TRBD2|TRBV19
CASSIAGLAGNEQFF
TGTGCCAGTAGTATAGCAGGTCTAGCGGGCAATGAGCAGTTCTTC
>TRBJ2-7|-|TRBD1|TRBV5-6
CASSPGTGNYEQYF
TGTGCCAGCAGCCCGGGGACAGGGAACTACGAGCAGTACTTC
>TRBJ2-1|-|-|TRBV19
CASSMGGAPGNEQFF
TGTGCCAGTAGTATGGGGGGGGCCCCCGGCAATGAGCAGTTCTTC
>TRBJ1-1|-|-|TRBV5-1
CASSLGGSNTEAFF
TGCGCCAGCAGCTTGGGGGGCTCGAACACTGAAGCTTTCTTT
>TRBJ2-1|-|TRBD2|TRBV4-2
CASSQDQAGIYNEQFF
TGTGCCAGCAGCCAAGATCAAGCGGGGATCTACAATGAGCAGTTCTTC
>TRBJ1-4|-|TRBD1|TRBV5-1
CASSPTGTGGEKLFF
TGCGCCAGCAGCCCCACCGGGACAGGGGGTGAAAAACTGTTTTTT
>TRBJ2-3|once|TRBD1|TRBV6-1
CASSEGGGANTQYF
TGTGCCAGCAGTGAAGGAGGGGGCGCGAATACGCAGTATTTT
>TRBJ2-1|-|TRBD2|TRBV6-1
CASSTLAGSPVEQFF
TGTGCCAGCAGTACACTAGCGGGGTCCCCCGTTGAGCAGTTCTTC
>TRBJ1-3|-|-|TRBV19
CASSIGGVLTGNTIYF
TGTGCCAGTAGTATAGGAGGAGTCCTGACGGGAAACACCATATATTTT
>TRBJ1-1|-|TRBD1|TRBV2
CASSGQGAGNTEAFF
TGTGCCAGCAGTGGGCAGGGGGCGGGGAACACTGAAGCTTTCTTT
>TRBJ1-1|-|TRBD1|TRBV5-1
CASRVQGAVPEAFF
TGCGCCAGCAGAGTGCAGGGGGCAGTCCCTGAAGCTTTCTTT
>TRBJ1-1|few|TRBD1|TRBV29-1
CSVQGVNTEAFF
TGCAGCGTCCAGGGGGTGAACACTGAAGCTTTCTTT
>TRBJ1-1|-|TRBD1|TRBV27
CASRPTGFSEAFF
TGTGCCAGCAGACCGACAGGGTTCAGTGAAGCTTTCTTT
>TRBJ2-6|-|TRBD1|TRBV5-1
CASSLSGQGTGANVLTF
TGCGCCAGCAGCTTGAGCGGACAGGGGACTGGGGCCAACGTCCTGACTTTC
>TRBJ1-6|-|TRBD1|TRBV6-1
CASSERQGSLPLHF
TGTGCCAGCAGTGAGCGACAGGGTTCTTTGCCCCTCCACTTT
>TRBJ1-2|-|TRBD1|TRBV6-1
CASSGTGNSINYGYTF
TGTGCCAGCAGTGGGACAGGGAACTCAATCAACTATGGCTACACCTTC
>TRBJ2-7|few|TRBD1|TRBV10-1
CASSDNRGLGEQYF
TGCGCCAGCAGTGATAACAGGGGGCTAGGCGAGCAGTACTTC
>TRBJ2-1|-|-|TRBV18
CASSPGGGVYNEQFF
TGTGCCAGCTCACCAGGGGGGGGCGTTTACAATGAGCAGTTCTTC
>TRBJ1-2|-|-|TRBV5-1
CASSLRGELGYGYTF
TGCGCCAGCAGCCTCCGAGGTGAGCTTGGATATGGCTACACCTTC
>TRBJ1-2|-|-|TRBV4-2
CASSQDSGVGGGYTF
TGTGCCAGCAGCCAAGATTCCGGGGTTGGAGGGGGCTACACCTTC
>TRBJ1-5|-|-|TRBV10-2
CASSESGAGDQPQHF
TGCGCCAGCAGTGAGTCTGGGGCAGGGGATCAGCCCCAGCATTTT
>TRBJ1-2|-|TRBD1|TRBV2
CASSGRDSYGYTF
TGTGCCAGCAGCGGTCGGGACAGCTATGGCTACACCTTC
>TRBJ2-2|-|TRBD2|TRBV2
CASSEARGGTGELFF
TGTGCCAGCAGTGAAGCGCGGGGGGGCACCGGGGAGCTGTTTTTT
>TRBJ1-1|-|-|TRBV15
CATSMSRVTEAFF
TGTGCCACCAGCATGTCGCGGGTCACTGAAGCTTTCTTT
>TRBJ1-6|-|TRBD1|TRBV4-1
CASSQPLRTGGALHF
TGCGCCAGCAGCCAACCTCTTCGGACAGGCGGGGCCCTCCACTTT
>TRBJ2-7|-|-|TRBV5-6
CASSLSGIFSYEQYF
TGTGCCAGCAGCTTATCAGGGATTTTTTCCTACGAGCAGTACTTC
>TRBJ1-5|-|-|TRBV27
CASSTQGSHQPQHF
TGTGCCAGCAGTACGCAGGGTTCGCATCAGCCCCAGCATTTT
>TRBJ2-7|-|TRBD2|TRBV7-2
CASSPRVASGVSYEQYF
TGTGCCAGCAGCCCCAGGGTGGCTAGCGGGGTATCCTACGAGCAGTACTTC
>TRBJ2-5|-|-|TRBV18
CASSLGAVGETQYF
TGTGCCAGCTCACTCGGAGCGGTCGGAGAGACCCAGTACTTC
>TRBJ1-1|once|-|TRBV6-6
CASSSVLLTEAFF
TGTGCCAGCAGTTCGGTCCTTCTCACTGAAGCTTTCTTT
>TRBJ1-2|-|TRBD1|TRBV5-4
CASSFLQGARVEYGYTF
TGTGCCAGCAGCTTTTTACAGGGGGCGCGAGTGGAATATGGCTACACCTTC
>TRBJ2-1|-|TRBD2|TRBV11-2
CASSLGLAGGHNEQFF
TGTGCCAGCAGCTTAGGACTAGCGGGGGGGCACAATGAGCAGTTCTTC
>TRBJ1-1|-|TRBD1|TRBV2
CASKGQVNTEAFF
TGTGCCAGCAAGGGACAGGTGAACACTGAAGCTTTCTTT
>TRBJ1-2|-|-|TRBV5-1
CASRGGWGYGYTF
TGCGCCAGCAGGGGAGGCTGGGGCTATGGCTACACCTTC
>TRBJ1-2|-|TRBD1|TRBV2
CASSVKRDSFFYGYTF
TGTGCCAGCAGTGTAAAGAGGGACAGCTTTTTCTATGGCTACACCTTC
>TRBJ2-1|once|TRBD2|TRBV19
CASSTTSGGWNEQFF
TGTGCCAGTAGTACGACTAGCGGGGGGTGGAATGAGCAGTTCTTC
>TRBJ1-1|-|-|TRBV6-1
CASSEDDSRENTEAFF
TGTGCCAGCAGTGAAGACGACAGTAGAGAGAACACTGAAGCTTTCTTT
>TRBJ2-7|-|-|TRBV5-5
CASSWEASSYEQYF
TGTGCCAGCAGCTGGGAGGCCAGCTCCTACGAGCAGTACTTC
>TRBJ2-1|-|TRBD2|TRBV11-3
CASSPRGSGGSKNEQFF
TGTGCCAGCAGCCCGCGAGGTAGCGGGGGGTCTAAGAATGAGCAGTTCTTC
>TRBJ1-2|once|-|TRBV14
CASSHGQSYGYTF
TGTGCCAGCAGCCACGGACAGTCTTATGGCTACACCTTC
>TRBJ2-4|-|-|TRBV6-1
CASSEDPETVKNIQYF
TGTGCCAGCAGTGAAGACCCTGAGACAGTTAAAAACATTCAGTACTTC
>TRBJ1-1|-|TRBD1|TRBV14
CASSQDGTGGAFF
TGTGCCAGCAGCCAAGATGGGACAGGGGGAGCTTTCTTT
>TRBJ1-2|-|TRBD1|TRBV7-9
CASSLWTGSDYGYTF
TGTGCCAGCAGCTTATGGACAGGGTCGGACTATGGCTACACCTTC